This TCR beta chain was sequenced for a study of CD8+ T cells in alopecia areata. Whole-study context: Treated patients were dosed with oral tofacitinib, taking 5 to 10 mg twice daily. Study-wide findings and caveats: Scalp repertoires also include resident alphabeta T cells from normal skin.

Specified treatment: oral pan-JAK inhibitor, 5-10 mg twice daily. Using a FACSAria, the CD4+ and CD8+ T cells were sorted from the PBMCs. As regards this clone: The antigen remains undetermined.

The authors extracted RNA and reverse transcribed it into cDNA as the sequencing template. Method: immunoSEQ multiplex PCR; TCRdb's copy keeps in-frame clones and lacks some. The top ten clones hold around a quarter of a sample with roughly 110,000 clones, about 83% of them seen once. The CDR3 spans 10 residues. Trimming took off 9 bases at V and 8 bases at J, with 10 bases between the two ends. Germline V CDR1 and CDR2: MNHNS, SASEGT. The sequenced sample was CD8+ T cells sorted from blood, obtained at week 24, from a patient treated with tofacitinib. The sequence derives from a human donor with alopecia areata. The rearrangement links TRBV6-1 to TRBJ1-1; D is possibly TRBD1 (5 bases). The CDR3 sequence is CASGAWEAFF. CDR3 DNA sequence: TGTGCCAGTGGGGCATGGGAAGCTTTCTTT.